This entry features one T cell receptor (beta chain) sequence. The data are from a study of blood T cell repertoires in COVID-19. Study-level information: The origin of the acute and convalescent COVID-19 samples was the United States, Italy and Spain. PBMCs, B-cell-depleted T cells, or T cells were the source of the cDNA or gDNA that made up the material.

This CDR3 has 18 amino acids. V dropped 8 bases and J dropped 2; count of bases not matched to a gene: 18. CDR1 MDHEN and CDR2 SYDVKM come from the germline V gene. Authors' data handling: Cell counts per sample came from amplifying reference gene primers. Sequencing was performed with immunoSEQ multiplex PCR; in TCRdb, only in-frame clones are kept and a portion is missing. D and trimming were read from the DNA, whereas the V and J calls and clone size are those reported in that table. Among around 150,000 clones, more than 65% were seen once, and the ten largest hold 4%. This sequence was found in a woman aged 60-75 years with acute or convalescent COVID-19. This chain links TRBV28 with TRBJ1-3; 7 bases match TRBD1. The sequencing input was peripheral blood. The CDR3 nucleotides read TGTGCCAGCGAAAGACAGGGTGAGGTTTGGGTTCCTGGAAACACCATATATTTT. Translated, it gives CASERQGEVWVPGNTIYF. Drawing the rest from reference TRBV28 and TRBJ1-3, the complete variable domain is DVKVTQSSRYLVKRTGEKVFLECVQDMDHENMFWYRQDPGLGLRLIYFSYDVKMKEKGDIPEGYSVSREKKERFSLILESASTNQTSMYLCASERQGEVWVPGNTIYFGEGSWLTVV.